A single sample is the source of the 26 T cell receptor beta chains below, sequenced in a study of blood T cell repertoires in COVID-19 (dated by TCRdb to 2019 to 2021). The library was prepared using the immunoSEQ multiplex PCR assay. TCRdb limited this immuneACCESS table to in-frame rearrangements with V and J called. A share of clones is missing; checked studies link under half to unresolved V genes, and the rest is unexplained. Across this sample there are hundreds of thousands of clones, with approximately 92% seen only once. 0.95% to 1.2% of the sample is held by the ten biggest clonotypes. Sequenced input: PBMCs or T cells enriched from blood (not recorded which). These receptors originate from a man under 40 who had recovered from COVID-19.

The chain carries TRBV20-1 and TRBJ2-3; D call uncertain. Trimming stripped 8 bases from V and 6 bases from J, with 9 bases between. The germline V gene encodes CDR1 DFQATT and CDR2 SNEGSKA (reference sequence). This CDR3 region has 10 residues. CDR3 sequence (DNA): TGCAGTCTCGCCGGGGATACGCAGTATTTT. It yields the protein CSLAGDTQYF.

This clone was seen just once. The chain uses TRBV30 and TRBJ1-6, with D possibly being TRBD1 (5 bases). CDR1 GTSNPN and CDR2 SVGIG come from the germline V gene (reference sequence). V was cut by 0 bases and J by 4 bases, with 13 bases left in between. The length of the CDR3 is 16 residues. The CDR3 loop reads CAWSVLGGIYNSPLHF. As DNA, the CDR3 is TGTGCCTGGAGTGTACTGGGGGGGATTTATAATTCACCCCTCCACTTT.

The genes are TRBV6-6 and TRBJ1-5, with D tentatively TRBD1 (5 bases). With 2 bases removed from V and 6 bases from J, the gap between germline ends came to 14 bases. Germline loops: CDR1 MNHNY, CDR2 SVGAGI (reference sequence). This CDR3 has 15 residues. The CDR3 here is CASSYPDGGSQPQHF. In DNA form, the CDR3 reads TGTGCCAGCAGTTACCCGGACGGGGGGAGTCAGCCCCAGCATTTT.

The chain has TRBV5-4 and TRBJ2-5; no definite D call. There are 12 residues in the CDR3. CDR1 is SGHNT, CDR2 YYREEE, per germline (reference sequence). Trimming pared 4 bases from V and 4 bases from J, leaving 8 bases between. Here the CDR3 DNA reads TGTGCCAGCAGCCCGGTCGGAGAGACCCAGTACTTC. Translation: CASSPVGETQYF.

This clone was seen just once. V gene TRBV11-2 combines with J gene TRBJ2-1; TRBD2 aligns across 10 bases. Germline assignment: CDR1 SGHAT and CDR2 FQNNGV. The CDR3 spans 16 residues. After removal of 3 bases from V and 4 bases from J, the junction contained 6 bases not matched to a gene. CDR3 nucleotide sequence: TGTGCCAGCAGCTTGAGGTTAGCGGGAGGTTACAATGAGCAGTTCTTC. Translating it yields CASSLRLAGGYNEQFF.

The chain employs TRBV19 and TRBJ2-7, with a tentative D call TRBD2 (5 bases). V lost 3 bases and J lost 1, with 10 bases in between. The CDR3 is 14 amino acids. Germline V gene lookup returns CDR1 LNHDA and CDR2 SQIVND (reference sequence). CDR3 in DNA: TGTGCCAGTAGTATCTCAGCGGCATCCTACGAGCAGTACTTC. This translates into CASSISAASYEQYF.

The chain has TRBV28 and TRBJ1-5; D is undetermined. The V end lost 7 bases, the J end lost 6 bases, and 10 bases lay between the germline ends. Looked up from germline, CDR1 is MDHEN and CDR2 is SYDVKM. The CDR3 runs 12 residues. CDR3 DNA sequence: TGTGCCAGCACCGTAAGCGGTCAGCCCCAGCATTTT. Amino acid sequence: CASTVSGQPQHF.

The chain is built from TRBV4-1 and TRBJ2-4; D gene uncertain. The germline CDR1 and CDR2 sequences are MGHRA and YSYEKL. V was pared by 5 bases and J by 0 bases, with 14 bases between. The CDR3 loop spans 16 amino acids. The CDR3 spells CASSFTSNIAKNIQYF. Here the CDR3 DNA reads TGCGCCAGCAGCTTTACATCCAACATAGCCAAAAACATTCAGTACTTC.

The chain has TRBV6-1 and TRBJ1-5; 9 bases line up with TRBD1. The trim removed 2 bases at V and 1 base at J, leaving 9 bases unmatched. Looked up from germline, CDR1 is MNHNS and CDR2 is SASEGT. The CDR3 extends over 18 amino acids. In DNA form, the CDR3 reads TGTGCCAGCAGTGAACTAGGGACAGGGCGATTAAGCAATCAGCCCCAGCATTTT. It codes for CASSELGTGRLSNQPQHF.

The chain carries TRBV2 and TRBJ2-2, with 9 bases fitting TRBD1. CDR1 and CDR2 (germline): SNHLY, FYNNEI. J was trimmed by 3 bases and V by 5 bases; bases with no gene match: 7. There are 16 residues in the CDR3. The CDR3 protein is CASSTDRDRDTGELFF. In DNA, the CDR3 is TGTGCCAGCAGTACCGACCGGGACAGGGACACCGGGGAGCTGTTTTTT.

The V call is TRBV27, the J call TRBJ1-5, with D hard to call. Trimming pared 3 bases from V and 4 bases from J, leaving 7 bases between. Germline values: CDR1 MNHEY, CDR2 SMNVEV (reference sequence). The CDR3 is 13 residues long. CDR3 coding DNA: TGTGCCAGCAGTTTCGGCAGGAATCAGCCCCAGCATTTT. It codes for CASSFGRNQPQHF.

CDR3 in DNA: TGTGCCAGTACCGCGGATACGCAGTATTTT. It encodes CASTADTQYF. This rearrangement joins TRBV19 to TRBJ2-3; D gene ambiguous. CDR1 and CDR2 (germline): LNHDA, SQIVND (reference sequence). This CDR3 contains 10 residues. V lost 7 bases and J 6 bases, leaving 5 bases between the germline ends.

V usage is TRBV19 and J usage is TRBJ2-7; 7 bases fit TRBD1. The CDR3 runs to 13 residues. Germline assignment: CDR1 LNHDA and CDR2 SQIVND (reference sequence). Trimming removed 5 bases from V and 2 bases from J; junction bases left unmatched: 3. The CDR3 region is CASSVGGAYEQYF. CDR3 coding DNA: TGTGCCAGTAGTGTAGGGGGCGCCTACGAGCAGTACTTC.

This chain joins TRBV30 and TRBJ1-6, with a weak D call TRBD1 (6 bases). Trimming removed 0 bases at V and 6 bases at J, with 18 bases between. From germline, CDR1 is GTSNPN and CDR2 SVGIG (reference sequence). The CDR3 runs to 17 residues. CDR3 in amino acids: CAWSVSGVAWINSPLHF. In DNA form, the CDR3 reads TGTGCCTGGAGTGTTTCAGGGGTAGCGTGGATTAATTCACCCCTCCACTTT.

CDR3 region: CAWSVLGGYEQYF. For the CDR3, the DNA is TGTGCCTGGAGTGTATTAGGGGGCTACGAGCAGTACTTC. The rearrangement uses TRBV30 and TRBJ2-7; TRBD1 might be the D (6 bases). Trimming cost V 0 bases and J 3 bases, with 9 bases left between them. The V gene's germline CDR1 is GTSNPN and CDR2 SVGIG (reference sequence). The CDR3 has 13 amino acids.

The chain joins TRBV6-1 to TRBJ1-4; D call uncertain. The CDR3 length is 13 residues. Germline CDR1 is MNHNS and CDR2 is SASEGT. Trimming stripped 2 bases from V and 7 bases from J, with 8 bases between. Here the CDR3 DNA reads TGTGCCAGCAGTGAATATCTAGTTGAAAAACTGTTTTTT. Translated, it gives CASSEYLVEKLFF.

The rearrangement uses TRBV28 and TRBJ2-7; the D gene is possibly TRBD2 (7 bases). Trimming took off 7 bases at V and 6 bases at J, with 19 bases between the two ends. Germline V gene data show CDR1 as MDHEN and CDR2 as SYDVKM. This CDR3 spans 14 amino acids. The CDR3 loop is CASIPGGQTVEQYF. The CDR3, as DNA: TGTGCCAGCATCCCCGGGGGGCAGACAGTCGAGCAGTACTTC.

The J gene is TRBJ1-6, the V gene TRBV6-5; D perhaps matches TRBD1 (6 bases). Germline V gene data show CDR1 as MNHEY and CDR2 as SVGAGI. V shed 4 bases and J shed 7 bases, with 14 bases lying between them. CDR3 length: 15 residues. The chain's CDR3 is CASSSVRTVNSPLHF. The CDR3 DNA is TGTGCCAGCAGTTCTGTCCGGACAGTCAATTCACCCCTCCACTTT.

The V call is TRBV30, the J call TRBJ1-2, with D perhaps TRBD1 (5 bases). V was cut by 2 bases and J by 7 bases, with 14 bases left in between. From germline, CDR1 is GTSNPN and CDR2 SVGIG (reference sequence). This CDR3 is 13 amino acids long. The CDR3 region is CAWSLLGVAGYTF. The DNA of the CDR3 is TGTGCCTGGAGTCTCCTAGGGGTGGCTGGCTACACCTTC.

V usage is TRBV4-1 and J usage is TRBJ2-7; D call uncertain. Germline V lookup: CDR1 MGHRA, CDR2 YSYEKL. Trimming took off 1 base at V and 3 bases at J, with 13 bases between the two ends. This CDR3 is built from 15 residues. The CDR3 protein is CASSQGEIFGYEQYF. For the CDR3, the DNA is TGCGCCAGCAGCCAAGGAGAGATTTTCGGCTACGAGCAGTACTTC.

This chain joins TRBV2 and TRBJ2-7, with 13 bases identical to TRBD2. CDR3 length equals 14 residues. Germline V gene lookup returns CDR1 SNHLY and CDR2 FYNNEI. J gave up 3 bases and V 7 bases, and 3 bases lay outside the gene matches. The DNA of the CDR3 is TGTGCCAGCAAGACTAGCGGGGGGTACTACGAGCAGTACTTC. This codes for CASKTSGGYYEQYF.

The chain employs TRBV29-1 and TRBJ2-7, with 11 bases fitting TRBD1. The CDR3 is 18 amino acids. Germline V lookup: CDR1 SQVTM, CDR2 ANQGSEA. The ends lost 1 base at V and 2 bases at J; junction bases unmatched: 13. The chain's CDR3 is CSVEGMGTGGFSAYEQYF. The CDR3 bases are TGCAGCGTTGAAGGGATGGGGACAGGGGGTTTTTCCGCCTACGAGCAGTACTTC.

The chain is built from TRBV28 and TRBJ1-2; possible D gene TRBD1, 5 bases. Germline V CDR1 and CDR2: MDHEN, SYDVKM. The CDR3 contains 15 residues. V lost 6 bases to trimming and J lost 1 base, with 15 bases between them. The CDR3 nucleotides are TGTGCCAGCAGGCGGACAAACAATGTTAACTATGGCTACACCTTC. Encoded protein: CASRRTNNVNYGYTF.

The rearrangement joins TRBV19 to TRBJ1-5; no clear D gene. V was pared by 1 base and J by 6 bases, with 10 bases between. CDR1 is LNHDA, CDR2 SQIVND, per germline (reference sequence). The CDR3 consists of 14 residues. The CDR3 reads CASSIAQRGQPQHF. The CDR3 DNA reads TGTGCCAGTAGTATAGCACAGCGGGGTCAGCCCCAGCATTTT.

In the case of this clone: Other DNA sequences in the same sample also yield this CDR3. The V and J genes are TRBV28 and TRBJ2-7, with D possibly TRBD2 on 6 matching bases. CDR3 length: 14 residues. The germline gives CDR1 MDHEN, CDR2 SYDVKM. Between the trimmed V and J ends, which lost 4 bases and 6 bases, there was a span of 16 bases. Here the CDR3 reads CASSSPGGSGEQYF. The CDR3 nucleotides are TGTGCCAGCAGTTCACCCGGGGGTAGCGGCGAGCAGTACTTC.

J is TRBJ2-6 and V is TRBV2; 9 bases map to TRBD1. This CDR3 has 17 residues. The V gene end was trimmed by 7 bases and the J gene end by 4 bases; junction bases not matched to a gene: 11. CDR1 SNHLY and CDR2 FYNNEI come from the germline V gene. In DNA form, the CDR3 reads TGTGCCAGCACCCGAGCACAGGGGGCCCCCGGGGCCAACGTCCTGACTTTC. This sequence encodes CASTRAQGAPGANVLTF. The whole variable domain, filled in from reference TRBV2 and TRBJ2-6, reads EPEVTQTPSHQVTQMGQEVILRCVPISNHLYFYWYRQILGQKVEFLVSFYNNEISEKSEIFDDQFSVERPDGSNFTLKIRSTKLEDSAMYFCASTRAQGAPGANVLTFGAGSRLTVL.